This T cell receptor beta chain was profiled in a study of T-cell memory formation after mild COVID-19. TCRdb re-analysed the 5' RACE reads in MiXCR, keeping a single row per CDR3 protein. The sample lists roughly 110,000 distinct CDR3 sequences; more than 15% were seen once. Comment on this clonotype: Antigen unknown.

Study-wide findings and caveats: Contracting CD8+ clones were enriched in EMRA, CD4+ mainly in CM and EM.

The receptor was isolated from an adult woman who had mild COVID-19 (a few samples of this study predate the infection). Cell type and time point are not known. The source material was PBMCs or a T cell subset sorted from them (not recorded which).

Written as DNA, the CDR3 is TGCGCCAGCACGGGGGGGCCCGCAGAGACCCAGTACTTC. This sequence encodes CASTGGPAETQYF. This chain joins TRBV5-1 and TRBJ2-5; 8 positions match TRBD2. The CDR3 contains 13 residues. CDR1 SGHRS and CDR2 YFSETQ come from the germline V gene. V gave up 6 bases and J gave up 4 bases; unmatched junction bases: 5.